The T cell receptor beta chain under discussion was sequenced for a study of OX40 agonist ivuxolimab in advanced cancers. Of note for this clone: Its target is unknown.

The table came from immunoSEQ multiplex PCR; TCRdb's copy has only in-frame clones and leaves some out. This sample has tens of thousands of clones, with about 90% found just once. Findings and caveats of the study: Among patients with partial responses at 0.1-3.0 mg/kg, clonal expansion was among the lowest.

V was clipped by 3 bases and J by 13 bases, with 16 bases between them. Germline V gene data show CDR1 as SGHRS and CDR2 as YFSETQ. The CDR3 has 13 amino acids. The starting material was CD4+ or CD8+ T cells sorted from blood, obtained in a trial of the OX40 agonist ivuxolimab. This TCR was sampled from an adult with an advanced solid tumor such as melanoma, head and neck, liver or kidney cancer. This chain connects TRBV5-1 to TRBJ1-4, with D unclear. CDR3 in DNA: TGCGCCAGCAGCTCCTCCTTAGGAGGGTCACTGTTTTTT. It translates to CASSSSLGGSLFF.